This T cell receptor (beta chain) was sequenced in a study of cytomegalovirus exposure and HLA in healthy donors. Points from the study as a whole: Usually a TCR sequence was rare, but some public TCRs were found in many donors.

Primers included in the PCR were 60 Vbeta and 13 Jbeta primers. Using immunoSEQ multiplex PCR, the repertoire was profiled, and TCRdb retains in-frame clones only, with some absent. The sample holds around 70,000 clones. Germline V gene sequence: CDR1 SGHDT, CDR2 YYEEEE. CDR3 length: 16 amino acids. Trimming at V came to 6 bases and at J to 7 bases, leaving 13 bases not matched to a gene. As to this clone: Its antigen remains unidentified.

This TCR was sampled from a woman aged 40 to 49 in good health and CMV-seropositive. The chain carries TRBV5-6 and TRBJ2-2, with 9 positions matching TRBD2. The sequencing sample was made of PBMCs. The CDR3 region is CASTSGLAGFGGELFF. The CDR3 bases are TGTGCCAGCACCTCTGGGCTAGCGGGGTTTGGCGGGGAGCTGTTTTTT. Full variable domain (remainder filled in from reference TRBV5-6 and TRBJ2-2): DAGVTQSPTHLIKTRGQQVTLRCSPKSGHDTVSWYQQALGQGPQFIFQYYEEEERQRGNFPDRFSGHQFPNYSSELNVNALLLGDSALYLCASTSGLAGFGGELFFGEGSRLTVL.